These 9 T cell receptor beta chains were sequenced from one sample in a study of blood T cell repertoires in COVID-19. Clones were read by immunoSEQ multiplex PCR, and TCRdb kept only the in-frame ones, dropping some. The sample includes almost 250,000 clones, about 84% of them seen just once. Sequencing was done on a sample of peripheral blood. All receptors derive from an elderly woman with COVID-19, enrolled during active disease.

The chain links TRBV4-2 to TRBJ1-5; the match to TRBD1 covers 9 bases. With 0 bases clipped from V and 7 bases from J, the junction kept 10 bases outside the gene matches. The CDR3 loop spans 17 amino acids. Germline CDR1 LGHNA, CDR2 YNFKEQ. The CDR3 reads CASSQDWGTGWRQPQHF. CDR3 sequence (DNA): TGTGCCAGCAGCCAAGATTGGGGGACAGGGTGGAGGCAGCCCCAGCATTTT.

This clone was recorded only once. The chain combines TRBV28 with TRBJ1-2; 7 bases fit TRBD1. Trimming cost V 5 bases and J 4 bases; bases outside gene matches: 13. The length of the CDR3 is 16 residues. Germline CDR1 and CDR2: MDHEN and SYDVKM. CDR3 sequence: CASSTLDRERVYGYTF. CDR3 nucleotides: TGTGCCAGCAGTACCCTAGACAGGGAGCGGGTCTATGGCTACACCTTC.

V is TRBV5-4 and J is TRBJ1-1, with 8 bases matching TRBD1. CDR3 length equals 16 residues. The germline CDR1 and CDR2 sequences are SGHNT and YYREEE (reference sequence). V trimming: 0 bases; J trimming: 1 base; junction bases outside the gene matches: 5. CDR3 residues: CASSLVTGTGNTEAFF. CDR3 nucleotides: TGTGCCAGCAGCTTGGTAACCGGGACAGGGAACACTGAAGCTTTCTTT.

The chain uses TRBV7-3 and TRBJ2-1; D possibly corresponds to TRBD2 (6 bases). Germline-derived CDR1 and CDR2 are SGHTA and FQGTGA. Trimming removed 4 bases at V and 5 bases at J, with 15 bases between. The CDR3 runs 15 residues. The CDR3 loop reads CASSSRSGPDNEQFF. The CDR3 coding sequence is TGTGCCAGCAGCTCAAGAAGCGGGCCCGACAATGAGCAGTTCTTC.

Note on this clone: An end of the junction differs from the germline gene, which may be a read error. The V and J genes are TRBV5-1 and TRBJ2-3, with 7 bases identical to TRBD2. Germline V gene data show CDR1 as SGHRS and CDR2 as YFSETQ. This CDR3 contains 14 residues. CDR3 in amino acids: CARSLGGDTDTQYF. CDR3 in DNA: TGCGCCCGCAGCCTGGGGGGGGACACAGATACGCAGTATTTT.

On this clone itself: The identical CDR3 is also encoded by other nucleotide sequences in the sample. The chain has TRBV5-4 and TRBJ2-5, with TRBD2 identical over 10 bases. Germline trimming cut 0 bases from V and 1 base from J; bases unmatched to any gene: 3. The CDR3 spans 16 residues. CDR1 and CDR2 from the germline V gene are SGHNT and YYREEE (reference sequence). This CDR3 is CASSLAVAGGQETQYF. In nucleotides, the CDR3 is TGTGCCAGCAGCTTGGCGGTAGCGGGGGGCCAAGAGACCCAGTACTTC.

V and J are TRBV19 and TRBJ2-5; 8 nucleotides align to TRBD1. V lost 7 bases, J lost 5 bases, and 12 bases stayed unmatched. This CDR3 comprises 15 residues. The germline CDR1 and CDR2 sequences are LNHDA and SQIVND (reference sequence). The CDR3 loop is CASKSGQGAVETQYF. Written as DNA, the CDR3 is TGTGCCAGTAAGTCCGGCCAGGGGGCAGTGGAGACCCAGTACTTC.

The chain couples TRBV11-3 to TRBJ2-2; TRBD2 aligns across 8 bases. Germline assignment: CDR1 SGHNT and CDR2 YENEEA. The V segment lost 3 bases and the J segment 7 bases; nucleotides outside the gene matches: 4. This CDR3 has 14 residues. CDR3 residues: CASSLGLVSGELFF. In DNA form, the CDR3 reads TGTGCCAGCAGCTTGGGACTAGTAAGCGGGGAGCTGTTTTTT.

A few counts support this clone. CDR3 in amino acids: CATSRSKDRDYGYTF. CDR3 nucleotides: TGTGCCACCAGCAGATCTAAGGACAGGGACTATGGCTACACCTTC. The J gene is TRBJ1-2, the V gene TRBV15; 8 bases are shared with TRBD1. The germline V gene encodes CDR1 LNHNV and CDR2 YYDKDF (reference sequence). V trimming: 2 bases; J trimming: 3 bases; junction bases outside the gene matches: 5. The CDR3 covers 15 residues.